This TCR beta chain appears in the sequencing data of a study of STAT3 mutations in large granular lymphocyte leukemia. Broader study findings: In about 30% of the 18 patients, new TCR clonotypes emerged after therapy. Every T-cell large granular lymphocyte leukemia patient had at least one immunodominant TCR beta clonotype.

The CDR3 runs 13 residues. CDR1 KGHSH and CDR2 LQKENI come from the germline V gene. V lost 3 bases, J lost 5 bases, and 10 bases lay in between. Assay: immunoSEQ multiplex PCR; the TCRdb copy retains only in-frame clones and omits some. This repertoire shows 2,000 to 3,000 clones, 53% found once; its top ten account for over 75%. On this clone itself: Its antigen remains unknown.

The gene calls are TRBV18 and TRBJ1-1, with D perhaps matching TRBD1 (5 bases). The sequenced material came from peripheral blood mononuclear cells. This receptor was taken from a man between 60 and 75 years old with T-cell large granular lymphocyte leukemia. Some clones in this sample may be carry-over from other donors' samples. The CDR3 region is CASSPGQGTEAFF. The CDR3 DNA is TGTGCCAGCTCACCCGGGCAGGGTACTGAAGCTTTCTTT.